This entry lists 6 T cell receptor beta chains sequenced from one sample in a study of T cells in localized non-small cell lung cancer. Generated by immunoSEQ multiplex PCR, the TCRdb table keeps only in-frame clones and is missing some. The data show about 82,000 clones, around 82% seen once. The sample in question was PBMCs, obtained before any cancer treatment. These receptors were collected from a man aged 35 to 69 with stage II squamous cell lung carcinoma.

This rearrangement joins TRBV28 to TRBJ1-2; a weak D match, TRBD1 (5 bases). The CDR3 is 15 amino acids. The germline V gene encodes CDR1 MDHEN and CDR2 SYDVKM. V was trimmed by 4 bases and J by 0 bases, leaving 12 bases between them. CDR3 in DNA: TGTGCCAGCAGTTCTCCGACAGCTTCTAACTATGGCTACACCTTC. This sequence encodes CASSSPTASNYGYTF.

The chain uses TRBV29-1 and TRBJ2-7, with 13 bases identical to TRBD2. This CDR3 is built from 15 residues. CDR1 and CDR2 (germline): SQVTM, ANQGSEA. The J segment lost 5 bases and the V segment lost 4 bases, leaving 8 bases of the junction unmatched. The CDR3 protein is CSVARGLAGANEQYF. The CDR3, as DNA: TGCAGCGTTGCCCGTGGACTAGCGGGAGCCAACGAGCAGTACTTC.

The chain combines TRBV5-1 with TRBJ2-7; 12 bases match TRBD2. J gave up 5 bases and V 3 bases, and 9 bases lay outside the gene matches. The CDR3 length is 16 residues. CDR1 and CDR2 (germline): SGHRS, YFSETQ. The DNA for the CDR3 is TGCGCCAGCAGCTCGACCCTAGCGGGAGGGTTACACGAGCAGTACTTC. This gives the protein CASSSTLAGGLHEQYF.

Only one count was recorded for this clone. The chain recombines TRBV18 with TRBJ1-5; D is undetermined. V gave up 2 bases and J gave up 5 bases, with 13 bases separating them. The germline V gene encodes CDR1 KGHSH and CDR2 LQKENI. The CDR3 length is 15 residues. CDR3 nucleotides: TGTGCCAGCTCACCAAGGTTCGATAAAGATCAGCCCCAGCATTTT. This encodes CASSPRFDKDQPQHF.

The chain has TRBV5-1 and TRBJ2-1; 7 nucleotides align to TRBD2. Losses at the gene ends were 2 bases for V and 5 bases for J; bases not matched to a gene: 7. The CDR3 spans 15 residues. Germline V lookup: CDR1 SGHRS, CDR2 YFSETQ. The CDR3 sequence is CASSFMAGENNEQFF. The CDR3 bases are TGCGCCAGCAGCTTTATGGCGGGAGAAAACAATGAGCAGTTCTTC.

This clone was counted once. The chain links TRBV6-1 to TRBJ2-1; possibly TRBD2 for D (6 bases). The length of the CDR3 is 15 residues. The V end was cut by 2 bases, the J end by 2 bases, with 10 bases between. CDR1 and CDR2 from the germline V gene are MNHNS and SASEGT. The CDR3 bases are TGTGCCAGCAGTGAAATGGGGGGTACCTACAATGAGCAGTTCTTC. This translates into CASSEMGGTYNEQFF.